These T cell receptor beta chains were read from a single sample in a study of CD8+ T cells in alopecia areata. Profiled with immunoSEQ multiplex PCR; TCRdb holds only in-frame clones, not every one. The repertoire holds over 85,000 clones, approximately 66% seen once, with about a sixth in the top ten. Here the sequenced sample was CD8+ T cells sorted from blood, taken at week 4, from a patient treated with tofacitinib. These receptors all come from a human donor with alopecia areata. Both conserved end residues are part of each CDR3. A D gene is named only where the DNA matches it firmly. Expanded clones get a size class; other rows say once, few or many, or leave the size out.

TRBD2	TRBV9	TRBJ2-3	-	CASSPRLASTDTQYF	TGTGCCAGCAGCCCACGACTAGCGAGCACAGATACGCAGTATTTT
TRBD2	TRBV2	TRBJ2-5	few	CASSEVGLAEETQYF	TGTGCCAGCAGTGAAGTCGGACTAGCGGAAGAGACCCAGTACTTC
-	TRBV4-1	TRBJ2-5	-	CASSQDLETQYF	TGTGCCAGCAGCCAAGATCTAGAGACCCAGTACTTC
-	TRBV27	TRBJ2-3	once	CASSSIRGTQYF	TGTGCCAGCAGTTCCATAAGGGGTACGCAGTATTTT
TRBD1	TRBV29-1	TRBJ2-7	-	CSVETGGVHEQYF	TGCAGCGTAGAGACAGGGGGGGTCCACGAGCAGTACTTC
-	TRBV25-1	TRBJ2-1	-	CASSEITGPRGNEQFF	TGTGCCAGCAGTGAAATCACCGGACCAAGGGGCAATGAGCAGTTCTTC
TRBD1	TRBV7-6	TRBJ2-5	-	CASSWTGRIEETQYF	TGTGCCAGCAGTTGGACAGGGCGAATTGAGGAGACCCAGTACTTC
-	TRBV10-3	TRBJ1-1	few	CAISESGSEAFF	TGTGCCATCAGTGAGTCAGGATCTGAAGCTTTCTTT
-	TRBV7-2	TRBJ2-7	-	CASSLGGGLTYEQYF	TGTGCCAGCAGCTTAGGCGGCGGCCTCACCTACGAGCAGTACTTC
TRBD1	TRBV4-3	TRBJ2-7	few	CASRRDRTYYEQYF	TGCGCCAGCAGACGGGACAGGACCTACTACGAGCAGTACTTC
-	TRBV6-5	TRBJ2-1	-	CASSYSSLNEQFF	TGTGCCAGCAGTTACTCGAGCCTCAATGAGCAGTTCTTC
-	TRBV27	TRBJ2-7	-	CASSLYGPRYEQYF	TGTGCCAGCAGTTTATATGGACCAAGGTATGAGCAGTACTTC
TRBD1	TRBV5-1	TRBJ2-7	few	CASSWDRAYEQYF	TGCGCCAGCAGCTGGGACAGGGCTTACGAGCAGTACTTC
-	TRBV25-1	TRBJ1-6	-	CASTRGGVWDSPLHF	TGTGCCAGCACCCGAGGGGGAGTTTGGGATTCACCCCTCCACTTT
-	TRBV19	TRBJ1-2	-	CASSIDHPVAGYGYTF	TGTGCCAGTAGTATAGATCACCCGGTGGCGGGCTATGGCTACACCTTC
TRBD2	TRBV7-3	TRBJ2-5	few	CASSLWLAAQETQYF	TGTGCCAGCAGCTTATGGCTAGCGGCCCAAGAGACCCAGTACTTC
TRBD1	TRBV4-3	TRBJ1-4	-	CASSQDRVNEKLFF	TGCGCCAGCAGCCAGGACAGGGTTAATGAAAAACTGTTTTTT